Below, one T cell receptor beta chain is given with its context. This clonotype was seen many times. This clone's antigen is unknown. No base qualities exist here, and no much larger clone lies one base off it. Stable Graves' hyperthyroidism was defined as the absence of progression to ophthalmopathy over 18 months of follow-up. Hyperthyroidism patients were aged 18 to 65 years and newly diagnosed, with disease duration of less than 2 months. Any patient with an uncontrolled infection, another autoimmune disease, pregnancy or lactation was excluded. Diagnoses were based on clinical symptoms, serum thyroxine and TRAb, thyroid ultrasound and orbital computed tomography. PBMCs were separated from about 10 ml of fresh peripheral blood using Ficoll-Paque density gradient centrifugation. Total RNA was extracted with Trizol reagent, and quality was checked on an Agilent 2100 Bioanalyzer. The TCR beta CDR3 regions were amplified from the RNA transcripts. For the first round of RT-PCR on the TCR CDR3, the HTBI primer set was used together with the Qiagen OneStep RT-PCR kit. A second multiplex PCR round built the libraries, followed by size selection and purification. Paired-end sequencing of the libraries was performed with 100 bp reads on an Illumina HiSeq2000. In the authors' own workflow: SOAPnuke was used to process the raw data, removing reads that contained adapters or uncalled bases, had a mean Phred below 15, or lacked an exact match to the constant primer or identifier. High-quality paired reads were merged using COPE v1.2.5, and each unique nucleotide sequence was defined as a clonotype. MiTCR v1.1 was used to align the clonotypes against IMGT TRBV, TRBD and TRBJ reference segments. The analysis included only V-J combinations with a frequency above 0.0001, which together covered about 99% of the repertoires. The TCS score was defined as F50 (clonal expansion) divided by E x V (chaos), with BLOSUM62-based TCRdist calculated between CDR3 peptides within each V-J. Welch's t-statistics and random forest reduced just over 500 V-J features to about 12, which were used in a naive Bayes classifier (R e1071). The public reads were quality trimmed at Q25 with fastp and then assembled into clones with MiXCR by TCRdb, keeping productive beta chains. Identical CDR3 proteins give one entry, which carries the most common genes and DNA. TCRdb's processing, not the authors', yielded these V and J calls. The sample data list 350,000 to 400,000 distinct CDR3 sequences, and over 11% of these were observed just once. In total, the top ten clones hold about 10% of the sample.

Clipping removes 3 bases from V and 8 bases from J, with 10 as the unmatched junction base count. Taken from cysteine to phenylalanine, the CDR3 has 16 residues. Only the CDR3 DNA is retained, 48 bases long and in frame from the first base. CDR1 and CDR2 are read off the germline V gene (reference sequence) as MNHEY and SMNVEV. The data were taken from a study of T cells in Graves' hyperthyroidism and ophthalmopathy (dated by TCRdb to about 2019). The study in broad terms: Peripheral blood samples were taken at the time of initial diagnosis, prior to any treatment. A discovery cohort of about a hundred patients, about 40 with Graves' ophthalmopathy and more than 55 with stable Graves' hyperthyroidism, was used to find distinguishing TCR V-J signatures. Prospective prediction of ophthalmopathy was tested in an independent validation cohort of 18 hyperthyroidism patients and approximately 17 patients who later progressed to ophthalmopathy. The 95 to 100 discovery patients were divided at random into training and test sets in a 7:3 ratio. Thyroid tissue and blood T-cell repertoires from roughly six Graves' hyperthyroidism patients were also compared in the study. Following sampling, methimazole starting at 30 mg daily was given to hyperthyroidism patients, and high-dose intravenous methylprednisolone was given to ophthalmopathy patients. The paper describes TCR Vbeta CDR3 sequencing of roughly 130 peripheral blood samples, made up of 43 ophthalmopathy patients, 70 to 75 hyperthyroidism patients and roughly 17 progressor patients.

Broader findings and caveats from the paper: Most expanded thyroid clonotypes (frequency above 0.001) were also detected in blood, suggesting blood repertoires may reflect thyroid immune responses. A 13 V-J signature model separated ophthalmopathy from stable hyperthyroidism, with approximately 87% sensitivity and 81.08% specificity in cross-validation and 80%/75% in testing. In validation, the model predicted progression to ophthalmopathy a median of about 6 months before onset, with roughly 71% sensitivity and about 72% specificity. Sample size was not statistically predetermined, and blinding of investigators to group allocation was not performed.

Sequenced sample: blood. This sequence was found in a woman aged 60 to 75 with Graves' hyperthyroidism. The rearrangement joined TRBV27 to TRBJ1-4, with 9 middle bases fitting TRBD1. The CDR3 has the sequence CASSFSRGQGEEKLFF. The nucleotide sequence reads as follows: TGTGCCAGCAGTTTCAGCCGGGGACAGGGTGAAGAAAAACTGTTTTTT.